This is a list of T cell receptor beta chains from one sample in a study of T cell repertoires in cytomegalovirus infection. Their antigens remain unidentified. TCRdb ran MiXCR on the reads and lists one entry per CDR3 protein. The data contain about half a million distinct CDR3 sequences, roughly a third of them singletons. The sample in question was cultured PBMCs, obtained from culture after CMV antigen stimulation. The receptors derive from a human donor in good health (CMV status not recorded). Some clones in this sample may be carry-over from other donors' samples. Both conserved end residues are part of each CDR3. D genes are given only for firm matches. Some rows have no size entry. The others give once, few or many, or a class for an expanded clone.

D gene | clone size | J gene | V gene | CDR3 length | CDR3 DNA | CDR3 protein
TRBD2 | NA | TRBJ2-3 | TRBV10-3 | 15 | TGTGCCCTCAGAGATAGCGGGAATCCGACAGATACGCAGTATTTT | CALRDSGNPTDTQYF
TRBD1 | many | TRBJ1-1 | TRBV7-8 | 14 | TGTGCCAGCAGCGGTACAGGGGGAGAAACTGAAGCTTTCTTT | CASSGTGGETEAFF
NA | NA | TRBJ2-1 | TRBV6-2/TRBV6-3 | 15 | TGTGCCAGCAGCCATGGGGGGTACTCCTACAATGAGCAGTTCTTC | CASSHGGYSYNEQFF
TRBD1 | medium-sized | TRBJ2-5 | TRBV4-1 | 15 | TGCGCCAGCAGCCAGACAGGGGGCCGAGGGGAGACCCAGTACTTC | CASSQTGGRGETQYF
TRBD2 | few | TRBJ2-1 | TRBV27 | 18 | TGTGCCAGCAGCCCCGGACTAGCGGGAGGTTGGTCCTACAATGAGCAGTTCTTC | CASSPGLAGGWSYNEQFF
NA | NA | TRBJ1-6 | TRBV12-3/TRBV12-4 | 14 | TGTGCCAGCAGTTTTCAGGGTATGAATTCACCCCTCCTCTTT | CASSFQGMNSPLLF
NA | NA | TRBJ1-6 | TRBV19 | 13 | TGTGCCAGTAACGTACGGGATGATTCACCCCTCCACTTT | CASNVRDDSPLHF
NA | few | TRBJ1-3 | TRBV7-2 | 17 | TGTGCCAGCAGCTTAAGTTACCCGGGACACTCTGGAAACACCATATATTTT | CASSLSYPGHSGNTIYF
TRBD1 | few | TRBJ1-4 | TRBV28 | 16 | TGTGCCAGCAGTTCCATGGGACAGGGGGCGGATGAAAAACTGTTTTTT | CASSSMGQGADEKLFF
TRBD1 | few | TRBJ1-5 | TRBV20-1 | 15 | TGCAGTGCTAGAGCCGGAGGGACAGGGAATCAGCCCCAGCATTTT | CSARAGGTGNQPQHF
TRBD2 | NA | TRBJ2-1 | TRBV19 | 14 | TGTGCCAGTAGTATCCGCGGGGGGTGGGGGGAGCAGTTCTTC | CASSIRGGWGEQFF
NA | NA | TRBJ1-1 | TRBV7-6 | 16 | TGTGCCAGCAGCTCGGGCGGCTGGGCAGTGATTGATGAAGCTTTCTTT | CASSSGGWAVIDEAFF
NA | NA | TRBJ1-3 | TRBV12-3/TRBV12-4 | 15 | TGTGCCAGCAGCAACTTTCAAGGCTCTGGAAACACCATATATTTT | CASSNFQGSGNTIYF
TRBD1 | many | TRBJ1-2 | TRBV7-2 | 14 | TGTGCCAGCAGCTTAGGGGGGACAGGCTATGGCTACACCTTC | CASSLGGTGYGYTF
TRBD2 | few | TRBJ2-7 | TRBV2 | 13 | TGTGCCAGCAGAAGACTAGCGAACTACGAGCAGTACTTC | CASRRLANYEQYF
NA | few | TRBJ1-5 | TRBV6-1 | 14 | TGTGCCAGCAGTGTCAGGGAGGGCAATCAGCCCCAGCATTTT | CASSVREGNQPQHF
TRBD2 | few | TRBJ2-1 | TRBV18 | 14 | TGTGCCAGCAGTTTAAGCGGGGGATACAATGAGCAGTTCTTC | CASSLSGGYNEQFF
NA | NA | TRBJ2-7 | TRBV5-4 | 15 | TGTGCCAGCAGCTTGGGTGGCCGGGGAGGCTACGAGCAGTACTTC | CASSLGGRGGYEQYF
NA | many | TRBJ2-3 | TRBV7-9 | 14 | TGTGCCAGCAGCTTAGACGGTGGGGCAGATACGCAGTATTTT | CASSLDGGADTQYF
NA | many | TRBJ2-3 | TRBV7-2 | 16 | TGTGCCAGCAGCCTAAGGGCAGCGCCGAGCACAGATACGCAGTATTTT | CASSLRAAPSTDTQYF
TRBD1 | NA | TRBJ2-7 | TRBV28 | 12 | TGTGCCAGCAGATCGGGACAGGGCGTGCAGTACTTC | CASRSGQGVQYF
NA | few | TRBJ2-4 | TRBV6-1 | 18 | TGTGCCAGCAGTGCTACCCCGACAGGCTGGAGGGCCAAAAACATTCAGTACTTC | CASSATPTGWRAKNIQYF
NA | NA | TRBJ2-1 | TRBV27 | 15 | TGTGCCAGCAGTTTGATGGGAGGCGAGTACAATGAGCAGTTCTTC | CASSLMGGEYNEQFF
TRBD1 | few | TRBJ2-7 | TRBV6-5 | 14 | TGTGCCAGCACCACGGGGACAGGGACCCGCGAGCAGTACTTC | CASTTGTGTREQYF
TRBD1 | few | TRBJ2-7 | TRBV28 | 15 | TGTGCCAGCAGTCTACCCGGGACAGGGTTGTGGGAGCAGTACTTC | CASSLPGTGLWEQYF
NA | many | TRBJ1-5 | TRBV7-2 | 14 | TGTGCCAGCAGGCTTACTGGTCGAAATCAGCCCCAGCATTTT | CASRLTGRNQPQHF
NA | NA | TRBJ2-7 | TRBV27 | 13 | TGTGCCAGCAGCTACGGATACCCATACGAGCAGTACTTC | CASSYGYPYEQYF
NA | few | TRBJ1-2 | TRBV18 | 15 | TGTGCCAGCTCACCACTGCGGTCGGGTGTCTATGGCTACACCTTC | CASSPLRSGVYGYTF
NA | NA | TRBJ2-3 | TRBV12-3/TRBV12-4 | 16 | TGTGCCAGCAGCCCACCTTTTAGCGAGAGCACAGATACGCAGTATTTT | CASSPPFSESTDTQYF
NA | NA | TRBJ2-2 | TRBV19 | 16 | TGTGCCAGTAGTATCTACGGCAGCCCGAACACCGGGGAGCTGTTTTTT | CASSIYGSPNTGELFF
NA | NA | TRBJ2-1 | TRBV4-1 | 12 | TGCGCCAGCAGCCAAGCGGGGGTTGAGCAGTTCTTC | CASSQAGVEQFF
NA | NA | TRBJ2-1 | TRBV4-3 | 13 | TGCGCCAGCAGCCAGCTTAGGGGAAATGAGCAGTTCTTC | CASSQLRGNEQFF
NA | NA | TRBJ2-2 | TRBV4-1 | 15 | TGCGCCAGCAGCCAAGTTTGGAGGGAGTCCGGGGAGCTGTTTTTT | CASSQVWRESGELFF